The subject of this entry is one TCR beta chain. Its antigen is as yet unknown. MiXCR, run by TCRdb on the 5' RACE reads, gives a single entry per CDR3 protein. The sample includes more than 400,000 distinct CDR3 sequences, roughly 15% of them seen just once. These data belong to a study of identical twins. Whole-study findings and limits: The study reached conclusions through statistical analysis that was cross-sectional, not following the same donors.

CDR3 length: 18 amino acids. Germline CDR1 SGHRS, CDR2 YFSETQ. V shed 3 bases and J 5 bases; nucleotides not matched to a gene: 15. This same sample was also taken into another study, of yellow fever vaccine responses in identical twins.

Sequencing was done on a sample of CD4+ T cells sorted from blood. This receptor was obtained from a woman between 18 and 29 years old in good health. V gene TRBV5-1 combines with J gene TRBJ2-3; 10 nucleotides agree with TRBD1. The CDR3 protein is CASSSRPKTGGAGDTQYF. DNA for the CDR3: TGCGCCAGCAGCTCCAGACCCAAGACAGGGGGCGCCGGAGATACGCAGTATTTT.